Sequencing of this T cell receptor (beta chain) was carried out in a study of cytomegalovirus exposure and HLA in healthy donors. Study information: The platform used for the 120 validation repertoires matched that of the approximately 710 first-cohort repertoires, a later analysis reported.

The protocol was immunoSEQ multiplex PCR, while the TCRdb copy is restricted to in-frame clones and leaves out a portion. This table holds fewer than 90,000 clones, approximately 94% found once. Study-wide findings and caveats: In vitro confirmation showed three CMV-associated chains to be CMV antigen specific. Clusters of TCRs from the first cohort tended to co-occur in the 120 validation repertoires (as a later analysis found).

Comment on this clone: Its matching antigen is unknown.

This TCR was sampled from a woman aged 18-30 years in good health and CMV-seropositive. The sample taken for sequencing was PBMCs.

The CDR3 sequence: CASSGGRGASGEQFF. The CDR3 DNA sequence: TGTGCCAGCAGTGGGGGGCGGGGGGCTTCCGGTGAGCAGTTCTTC. V usage is TRBV2 and J usage is TRBJ2-1; 8 bases line up with TRBD2. Germline lookup yields CDR1 SNHLY and CDR2 FYNNEI. V was clipped by 4 bases and J by 9 bases; unmatched bases: 11. The CDR3 sequence is 15 residues long.